This is a list of T cell receptor beta chains from one sample in a study of CD8+ T cells in alopecia areata. Some clones are missing from TCRdb's copy, which holds only in-frame ones; the method was immunoSEQ multiplex PCR. This table has tens of thousands of clones, 70% to 85% appearing once. Specimen: CD8+ T cells sorted from blood, collected around week 44, from a patient treated with tofacitinib. The source is a human donor with alopecia areata. The CDR3 runs from the conserved cysteine through the conserved F or W. The order of the fields is D gene, V gene, J gene, CDR3 protein. The D gene is left open where the match is weak.

>NA|TRBV7-9|TRBJ2-3
CASSPPYGGTDTQYF
>TRBD1|TRBV29-1|TRBJ1-1
CSVPGTGGTEAFF
>NA|TRBV29-1|TRBJ1-2
CSVRGGGGYTF
>NA|TRBV4-3|TRBJ1-1
CASSNRDRNTEAFF
>NA|TRBV6-1|TRBJ2-5
CASSEVEWGEETQYF
>NA|TRBV7-2|TRBJ2-1
CASSLGRHEQFF
>NA|TRBV5-1|TRBJ2-7
CASSVQGGDEQYF
>NA|TRBV1|TRBJ2-4
CTSSQEGYNRGRQNIQYF
>NA|TRBV29-1|TRBJ1-2
CSVPGDGYTF
>NA|TRBV4-1|TRBJ2-1
CASSHSLTNEQFF
>NA|TRBV6-5|TRBJ1-1
CASSYSNQGEAFF